The 30 T cell receptor beta chains presented below share a single source sample, sequenced in a study of blood T cell repertoires in COVID-19. Measured with immunoSEQ multiplex PCR; TCRdb has only the in-frame clones, and not every one. This table holds over 85,000 clones, 70% to 90% found once. What was sequenced was peripheral blood. These receptors were collected from a woman in her seventies with acute or convalescent COVID-19.

The chain's CDR3 is CASSFFDWSSYNEQFF. The CDR3 DNA reads as TGTGCCAGCAGTTTCTTTGACTGGAGCTCCTACAATGAGCAGTTCTTC. The rearrangement uses TRBV27 and TRBJ2-1, with D uncertain. V was trimmed by 3 bases and J by 0 bases, leaving 12 bases between them. The CDR3 runs 16 residues. CDR1 is MNHEY, CDR2 SMNVEV, per germline (reference sequence).

This clone was observed a handful of times. The chain uses TRBV6-1 and TRBJ2-2; 8 nucleotides agree with TRBD1. Germline V gene data show CDR1 as MNHNS and CDR2 as SASEGT. The CDR3 loop spans 14 amino acids. The V segment lost 3 bases and the J segment 6 bases; nucleotides outside the gene matches: 3. CDR3 loop: CASSDGQGAGELFF. The CDR3 nucleotides are TGTGCCAGCAGTGATGGACAGGGCGCCGGGGAGCTGTTTTTT.

The chain joins TRBV3-1 (or the pseudogene TRBV3-2) to TRBJ1-4; D is possibly TRBD1 (5 bases). This CDR3 is 15 amino acids long. V lost 0 bases and J 6 bases, leaving 11 bases between the germline ends. Per the germline V gene, CDR1 is LGHDT and CDR2 is YNNKEL (reference sequence). CDR3 region: CASSQDGGRDEKLFF. CDR3 in DNA: TGTGCCAGCAGCCAAGATGGGGGGAGAGATGAAAAACTGTTTTTT.

The CDR3 DNA reads TGTGCCAGCAGCCGAGCGGAACCTGCCTACAATGAGCAGTTCTTC. This encodes CASSRAEPAYNEQFF. The V call is TRBV5-5, the J call TRBJ2-1; D possibly corresponds to TRBD2 (5 bases). This CDR3 region has 15 residues. With 4 bases removed from V and 2 bases from J, the gap between germline ends came to 13 bases. The germline gives CDR1 SGHKS, CDR2 YYEKEE (reference sequence).

The chain links TRBV18 to TRBJ2-2; no reliable D call. The CDR3 is made up of 16 amino acids. V was pared by 1 base and J by 4 bases, with 13 bases between. Looked up from germline, CDR1 is KGHSH and CDR2 is LQKENI. The CDR3 DNA reads as TGTGCCAGCTCACCACAGCTTATATCGGGCACCGGGGAGCTGTTTTTT. Translated: CASSPQLISGTGELFF.

This chain uses TRBV3-1 (or the pseudogene TRBV3-2) with TRBJ1-3; D not certain. V lost 2 bases and J lost 2, with 10 bases in between. Germline CDR1 is LGHDT and CDR2 is YNNKEL (reference sequence). This CDR3 has 15 residues. Here the CDR3 DNA reads TGTGCCAGCAGCCAACACCCGGGGACTGGAAACACCATATATTTT. Translating gives CASSQHPGTGNTIYF.

DNA of the CDR3: TGTGCCAGCAGTCGCAACAGGGGGGCCCACAATGAGCAGTTCTTC. This gives the protein CASSRNRGAHNEQFF. J is TRBJ2-1 and V is TRBV6-2 or TRBV6-3; the match to TRBD1 covers 8 bases. CDR1 MNHEY and CDR2 SVGEGT come from the germline V gene. With 5 bases clipped from V and 5 bases from J, the junction kept 8 bases outside the gene matches. This CDR3 is built from 15 residues.

The V call is TRBV2, the J call TRBJ2-7, with 7 nucleotides matching TRBD1. This CDR3 contains 13 residues. Germline CDR1 reads SNHLY; CDR2 reads FYNNEI. V trimming: 8 bases; J trimming: 2 bases; junction bases outside the gene matches: 6. The CDR3 here is CASATGTAYEQYF. DNA for the CDR3: TGTGCCAGCGCTACCGGGACAGCCTACGAGCAGTACTTC. Using reference TRBV2 and TRBJ2-7 for the parts outside the CDR3, the full variable domain is EPEVTQTPSHQVTQMGQEVILRCVPISNHLYFYWYRQILGQKVEFLVSFYNNEISEKSEIFDDQFSVERPDGSNFTLKIRSTKLEDSAMYFCASATGTAYEQYFGPGTRLTVT.

This chain links TRBV6-5 with TRBJ1-5; 7 bases agree with TRBD1. The CDR3 runs to 15 residues. Germline V gene sequence: CDR1 MNHEY, CDR2 SVGAGI. Trimming at V came to 6 bases and at J to 2 bases, leaving 7 bases not matched to a gene. CDR3 sequence (DNA): TGTGCCAGCAGACGCGACAGGGTAGGCAATCAGCCCCAGCATTTT. This encodes CASRRDRVGNQPQHF.

This chain joins TRBV29-1 and TRBJ2-2, with 11 positions matching TRBD2. The CDR3 runs 16 residues. CDR1 is SQVTM, CDR2 ANQGSEA, per germline. V shed 6 bases and J 7 bases; nucleotides not matched to a gene: 13. The CDR3 sequence is CSVPDTSGGGNGELFF. The CDR3, as DNA: TGCAGCGTCCCCGACACTAGCGGGGGTGGTAACGGGGAGCTGTTTTTT.

The gene calls are TRBV24-1 and TRBJ1-2, with D maybe TRBD1 (5 bases). V lost 1 base to trimming and J lost 5 bases, with 19 bases between them. The germline V gene encodes CDR1 KGHDR and CDR2 SFDVKD. CDR3 size: 17 residues. This CDR3 is CATSDFVGTGVGYGYTF. Written as DNA, the CDR3 is TGTGCCACCAGTGATTTCGTCGGGACGGGGGTAGGGTATGGCTACACCTTC.

The V and J genes are TRBV19 and TRBJ1-1, with TRBD1 identical over 10 bases. V was pared by 1 base and J by 4 bases, with 0 bases of the junction left unmatched. The V gene's germline CDR1 is LNHDA and CDR2 SQIVND (reference sequence). The CDR3 is made up of 14 amino acids. CDR3 region: CASSIGTGGTEAFF. The CDR3 DNA is TGTGCCAGTAGTATAGGGACAGGGGGCACTGAAGCTTTCTTT.

The V and J genes are TRBV27 and TRBJ2-5; D not certain. The CDR3 contains 13 residues. Germline-derived CDR1 and CDR2 are MNHEY and SMNVEV (reference sequence). Trimming left V 4 bases short and J 5 bases short, with 11 bases between. CDR3 DNA: TGTGCCAGCAGTTCTCGTCCCAGGGAGACCCAGTACTTC. Translating gives CASSSRPRETQYF.

This clone appeared a single time. The chain combines TRBV24-1 with TRBJ1-5, with D uncertain. CDR1 is KGHDR and CDR2 is SFDVKD in the germline V gene. Between the trimmed V and J ends, which lost 4 bases and 2 bases, there was a span of 11 bases. This CDR3 comprises 15 residues. CDR3 DNA sequence: TGTGCCACCAGTGACCCAACTGTAGGCAATCAGCCCCAGCATTTT. It codes for CATSDPTVGNQPQHF.

Only one count was recorded for this clone. J is TRBJ2-6 and V is TRBV27, with D hard to call. Germline V gives CDR1 MNHEY, CDR2 SMNVEV (reference sequence). Trimming removed 8 bases at V and 4 bases at J, with 18 bases between. The CDR3 contains 16 residues. The chain's CDR3 is CASSRVTLEGANVLTF. The CDR3 DNA reads TGTGCCAGCTCCCGGGTTACCCTGGAAGGGGCCAACGTCCTGACTTTC. Based on the CDR3 plus reference TRBV27 and TRBJ2-6, the full variable domain is EAQVTQNPRYLITVTGKKLTVTCSQNMNHEYMSWYRQDPGLGLRQIYYSMNVEVTDKGDVPEGYKVSRKEKRNFPLILESPSPNQTSLYFCASSRVTLEGANVLTFGAGSRLTVL.

The chain has TRBV6-5 and TRBJ2-1; 8 positions match TRBD1. Per germline, CDR1 MNHEY and CDR2 SVGAGI. The CDR3 spans 15 residues. V gave up 6 bases and J gave up 3 bases; unmatched junction bases: 7. Written as DNA, the CDR3 is TGTGCCAGCAGAAAACCAGGGGGCTTCTACAATGAGCAGTTCTTC. Protein: CASRKPGGFYNEQFF.

V usage is TRBV2 and J usage is TRBJ2-1; tentatively, D is TRBD1 (6 bases). The CDR3 extends over 15 amino acids. Looked up from germline, CDR1 is SNHLY and CDR2 is FYNNEI. Trimming left V 6 bases short and J 4 bases short, with 16 bases between. The CDR3 reads CASRNTGFGYNEQFF. CDR3 bases: TGTGCCAGCAGAAACACAGGGTTTGGTTACAATGAGCAGTTCTTC.

The chain is built from TRBV2 and TRBJ1-2, with a tentative D call TRBD1 (5 bases). The CDR3 totals 15 residues. The germline CDR1 and CDR2 sequences are SNHLY and FYNNEI. Deletions cut 2 bases from V and 4 bases from J, with 14 bases between. The CDR3: CASSERVTVFYGYTF. In DNA, the CDR3 is TGTGCCAGCAGTGAAAGGGTGACAGTTTTCTATGGCTACACCTTC. The variable domain in full, completed from reference TRBV2 and TRBJ1-2, reads EPEVTQTPSHQVTQMGQEVILRCVPISNHLYFYWYRQILGQKVEFLVSFYNNEISEKSEIFDDQFSVERPDGSNFTLKIRSTKLEDSAMYFCASSERVTVFYGYTFGSGTRLTVV.

The genes are TRBV13 and TRBJ2-1, with D uncertain. Germline CDR1 is PRHDT and CDR2 is FYEKMQ (reference sequence). This CDR3 has 13 residues. Trimming removed 0 bases at V and 6 bases at J, with 6 bases between. The CDR3 here is CASSLGLLNEQFF. For the CDR3, the DNA is TGTGCCAGCAGCTTAGGACTCCTCAATGAGCAGTTCTTC.

The chain joins TRBV27 to TRBJ2-3; the D is unclear. The length of the CDR3 is 14 residues. CDR1 and CDR2 from the germline V gene are MNHEY and SMNVEV (reference sequence). V gave up 3 bases and J gave up 5 bases, with 12 bases separating them. The CDR3 DNA is TGTGCCAGCAGTTTTATAGACTTGAAAGATACGCAGTATTTT. It codes for CASSFIDLKDTQYF.

The J gene is TRBJ2-3, the V gene TRBV27; D is unclear. CDR1 and CDR2 (germline): MNHEY, SMNVEV (reference sequence). The CDR3 has 14 amino acids. The ends were cut back, 2 bases at V and 4 bases at J, with 10 bases in the middle. This CDR3 is CASSLPAWPDTQYF. CDR3 coding DNA: TGTGCCAGCAGTTTACCCGCCTGGCCAGATACGCAGTATTTT.

Only one count was recorded for this clone. The genes are TRBV19 and TRBJ1-5, with D possibly TRBD1 on 6 matching bases. The germline V and J ends were trimmed by 3 bases and 2 bases, with 17 bases remaining between them. Germline V gene data show CDR1 as LNHDA and CDR2 as SQIVND (reference sequence). This CDR3 has 17 residues. Written as DNA, the CDR3 is TGTGCCAGTAGTATTTTCCCCCCCCGACAGGGCAATCAGCCCCAGCATTTT. Translated, it gives CASSIFPPRQGNQPQHF.

This clone has only one observation. This chain uses TRBV3-1 (or the pseudogene TRBV3-2) with TRBJ1-4; 9 nucleotides agree with TRBD1. This CDR3 is built from 14 residues. Germline assignment: CDR1 LGHDT and CDR2 YNNKEL (reference sequence). V dropped 5 bases and J dropped 8; count of bases not matched to a gene: 6. The CDR3 sequence is CASSYRGLKEKLFF. The CDR3 DNA reads as TGTGCCAGCAGCTACAGGGGGCTGAAGGAAAAACTGTTTTTT.

Only one count was recorded for this clone. V gene TRBV6-1 combines with J gene TRBJ2-7, with D unresolved. The CDR3 spans 12 residues. Germline lookup yields CDR1 MNHNS and CDR2 SASEGT. The ends were cut back, 2 bases at V and 4 bases at J, with 6 bases in the middle. CDR3 in amino acids: CASSELRYEQYF. CDR3 sequence (DNA): TGTGCCAGCAGTGAACTCAGGTACGAGCAGTACTTC.

This clone was found once. This sequence joins TRBV18 and TRBJ1-3; 7 bases are a match to TRBD1. In germline, CDR1 is KGHSH, CDR2 LQKENI. Unmatched junction bases numbered 2, after V lost 2 bases and J lost 4 bases. The CDR3 length is 14 residues. Here the CDR3 reads CASSPGTAGNTIYF. CDR3 nucleotide sequence: TGTGCCAGCTCACCAGGGACAGCAGGAAACACCATATATTTT. Full variable domain (outside the CDR3, taken from reference TRBV18 and TRBJ1-3): NAGVMQNPRHLVRRRGQEARLRCSPMKGHSHVYWYRQLPEEGLKFMVYLQKENIIDESGMPKERFSAEFPKEGPSILRIQQVVRGDSAAYFCASSPGTAGNTIYFGEGSWLTVV.

The genes are TRBV28 and TRBJ1-4; D is uncertain. There are 14 residues in the CDR3. Germline CDR1 reads MDHEN; CDR2 reads SYDVKM. Trimming shortened V by 6 bases and J by 10 bases, and 18 bases separated the two germline ends. CDR3 bases: TGTGCCAGCAGGGGCGACCGAACCCCCGGAAAACTGTTTTTT. Amino acids: CASRGDRTPGKLFF.

The chain is built from TRBV28 and TRBJ1-1, with 7 bases aligning to TRBD1. Germline values: CDR1 MDHEN, CDR2 SYDVKM. The CDR3 has 14 residues. V shed 6 bases and J 0 bases; nucleotides not matched to a gene: 4. CDR3 loop: CASREGTVNTEAFF. Written as DNA, the CDR3 is TGTGCCAGCAGGGAAGGGACAGTGAACACTGAAGCTTTCTTT.

V and J are TRBV19 and TRBJ1-5; unclear D gene. Per germline, CDR1 LNHDA and CDR2 SQIVND (reference sequence). This CDR3 is built from 14 residues. V lost 7 bases and J 2 bases, leaving 12 bases between the germline ends. The chain's CDR3 is CASNGFSGNQPQHF. CDR3 nucleotides: TGTGCCAGTAATGGGTTTAGCGGCAATCAGCCCCAGCATTTT.

For the CDR3, the DNA is TGTGCCAGCAGCTTATTGGGGGCGGGAGATACGCAGTATTTT. This codes for CASSLLGAGDTQYF. The chain carries TRBV7-9 and TRBJ2-3; D might be TRBD1 (6 bases). This CDR3 is 14 amino acids long. Germline CDR1 SEHNR, CDR2 FQNEAQ (reference sequence). Trimming removed 2 bases from V and 5 bases from J, with 11 bases in between.

J is TRBJ2-5 and V is TRBV19; possible D gene TRBD1, 6 bases. The germline gives CDR1 LNHDA, CDR2 SQIVND (reference sequence). CDR3 length: 16 residues. The V end was cut by 3 bases, the J end by 3 bases, with 17 bases between. In nucleotides, the CDR3 is TGTGCCAGTAGTATTAAATCGACAGGCCCAAAAGAGACCCAGTACTTC. It translates to CASSIKSTGPKETQYF. The complete variable domain, with remaining parts taken from reference TRBV19 and TRBJ2-5, reads DGGITQSPKYLFRKEGQNVTLSCEQNLNHDAMYWYRQDPGQGLRLIYYSQIVNDFQKGDIAEGYSVSREKKESFPLTVTSAQKNPTAFYLCASSIKSTGPKETQYFGPGTRLLVL.